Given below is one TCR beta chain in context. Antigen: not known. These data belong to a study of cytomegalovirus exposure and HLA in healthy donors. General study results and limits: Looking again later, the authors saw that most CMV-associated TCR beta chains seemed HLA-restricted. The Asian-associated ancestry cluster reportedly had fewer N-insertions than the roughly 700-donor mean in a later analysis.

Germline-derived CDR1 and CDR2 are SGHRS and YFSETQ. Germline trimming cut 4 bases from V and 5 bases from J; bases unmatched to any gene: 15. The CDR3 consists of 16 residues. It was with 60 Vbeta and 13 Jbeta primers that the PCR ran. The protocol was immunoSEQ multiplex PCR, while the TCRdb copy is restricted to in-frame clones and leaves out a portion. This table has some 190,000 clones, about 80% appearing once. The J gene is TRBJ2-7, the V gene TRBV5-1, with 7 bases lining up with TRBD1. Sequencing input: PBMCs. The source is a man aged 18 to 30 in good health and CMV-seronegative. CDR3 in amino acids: CASSAPELTGAHEQYF. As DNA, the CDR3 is TGCGCCAGCAGCGCCCCCGAACTAACAGGGGCCCACGAGCAGTACTTC.